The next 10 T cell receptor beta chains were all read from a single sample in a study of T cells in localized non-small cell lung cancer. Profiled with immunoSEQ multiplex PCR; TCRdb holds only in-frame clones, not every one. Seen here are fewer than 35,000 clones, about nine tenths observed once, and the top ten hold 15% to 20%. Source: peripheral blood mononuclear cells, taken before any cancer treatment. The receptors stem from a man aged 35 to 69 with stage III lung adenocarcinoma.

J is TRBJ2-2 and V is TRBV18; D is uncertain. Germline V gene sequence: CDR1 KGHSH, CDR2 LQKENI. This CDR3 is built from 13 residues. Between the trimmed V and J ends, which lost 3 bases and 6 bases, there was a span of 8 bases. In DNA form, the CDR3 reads TGTGCCAGCTCACCGAGAAAGTCCGGGGAGCTGTTTTTT. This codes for CASSPRKSGELFF.

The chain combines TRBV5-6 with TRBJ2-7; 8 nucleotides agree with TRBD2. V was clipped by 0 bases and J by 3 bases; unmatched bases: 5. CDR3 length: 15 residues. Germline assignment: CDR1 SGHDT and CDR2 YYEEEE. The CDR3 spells CASSLGLAGDYEQYF. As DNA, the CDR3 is TGTGCCAGCAGCTTGGGTCTAGCGGGTGACTACGAGCAGTACTTC.

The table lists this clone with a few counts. CDR3 nucleotide sequence: TGTGCCAGCAGCTTACACAGGGATTATGAAAAACTGTTTTTT. It yields the protein CASSLHRDYEKLFF. This chain joins TRBV7-9 and TRBJ1-4; D is possibly TRBD1 (6 bases). The CDR3 is made up of 14 amino acids. The ends were cut back, 2 bases at V and 6 bases at J, with 10 bases in the middle. CDR1 and CDR2 from the germline V gene are SEHNR and FQNEAQ (reference sequence).

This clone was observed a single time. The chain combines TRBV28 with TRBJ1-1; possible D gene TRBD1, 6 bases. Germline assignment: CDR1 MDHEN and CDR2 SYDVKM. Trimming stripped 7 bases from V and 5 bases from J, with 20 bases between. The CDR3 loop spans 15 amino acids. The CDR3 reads CASNFRGRRGTEAFF. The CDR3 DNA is TGTGCCAGCAATTTCAGGGGACGACGGGGTACTGAAGCTTTCTTT.

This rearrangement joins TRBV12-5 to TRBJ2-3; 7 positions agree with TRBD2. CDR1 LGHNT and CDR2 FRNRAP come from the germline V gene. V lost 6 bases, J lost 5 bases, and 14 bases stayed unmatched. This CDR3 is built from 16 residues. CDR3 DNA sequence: TGTGCTAGTGGCCCGGGGCGGGGGACCCAGTTAGATACGCAGTATTTT. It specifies CASGPGRGTQLDTQYF.

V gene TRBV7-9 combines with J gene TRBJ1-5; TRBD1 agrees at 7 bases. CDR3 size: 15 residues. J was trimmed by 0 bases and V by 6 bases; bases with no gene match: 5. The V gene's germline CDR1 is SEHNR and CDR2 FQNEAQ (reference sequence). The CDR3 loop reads CASSRTGASNQPQHF. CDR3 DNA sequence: TGTGCCAGCAGTCGAACAGGGGCTAGCAATCAGCCCCAGCATTTT. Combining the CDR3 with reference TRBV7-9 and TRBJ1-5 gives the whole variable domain DTGVSQNPRHKITKRGQNVTFRCDPISEHNRLYWYRQTLGQGPEFLTYFQNEAQLEKSRLLSDRFSAERPKGSFSTLEIQRTEQGDSAMYLCASSRTGASNQPQHFGDGTRLSIL.

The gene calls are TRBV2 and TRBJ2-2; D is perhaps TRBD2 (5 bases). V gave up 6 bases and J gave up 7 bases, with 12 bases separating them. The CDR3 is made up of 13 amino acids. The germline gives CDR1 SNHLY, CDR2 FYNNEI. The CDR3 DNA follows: TGTGCCAGCAGCGGGAAGAGCTACGGGGAGCTGTTTTTT. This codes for CASSGKSYGELFF.

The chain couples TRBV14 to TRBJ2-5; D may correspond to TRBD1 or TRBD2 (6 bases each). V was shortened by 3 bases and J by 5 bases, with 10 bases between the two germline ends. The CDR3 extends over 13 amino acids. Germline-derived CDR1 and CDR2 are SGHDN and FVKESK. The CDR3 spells CASSHGGWETQYF. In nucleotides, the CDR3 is TGTGCCAGCAGCCACGGGGGCTGGGAGACCCAGTACTTC. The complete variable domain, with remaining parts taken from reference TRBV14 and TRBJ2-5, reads EAGVTQFPSHSVIEKGQTVTLRCDPISGHDNLYWYRRVMGKEIKFLLHFVKESKQDESGMPNNRFLAERTGGTYSTLKVQPAELEDSGVYFCASSHGGWETQYFGPGTRLLVL.

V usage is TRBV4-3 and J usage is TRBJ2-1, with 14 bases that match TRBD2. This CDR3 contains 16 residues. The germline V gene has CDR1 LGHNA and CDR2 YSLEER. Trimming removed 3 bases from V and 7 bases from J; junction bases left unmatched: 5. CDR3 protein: CASSQMTSGGANEQFF. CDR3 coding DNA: TGCGCCAGCAGCCAGATGACTAGCGGGGGGGCAAATGAGCAGTTCTTC.

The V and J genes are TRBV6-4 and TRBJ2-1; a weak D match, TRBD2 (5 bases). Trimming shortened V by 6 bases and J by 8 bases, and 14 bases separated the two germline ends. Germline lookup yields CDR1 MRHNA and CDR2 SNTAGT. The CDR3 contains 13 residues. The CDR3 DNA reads TGTGCCAGCAGCCAAAGTAGAGGGCATGAGCAGTTCTTC. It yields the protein CASSQSRGHEQFF.